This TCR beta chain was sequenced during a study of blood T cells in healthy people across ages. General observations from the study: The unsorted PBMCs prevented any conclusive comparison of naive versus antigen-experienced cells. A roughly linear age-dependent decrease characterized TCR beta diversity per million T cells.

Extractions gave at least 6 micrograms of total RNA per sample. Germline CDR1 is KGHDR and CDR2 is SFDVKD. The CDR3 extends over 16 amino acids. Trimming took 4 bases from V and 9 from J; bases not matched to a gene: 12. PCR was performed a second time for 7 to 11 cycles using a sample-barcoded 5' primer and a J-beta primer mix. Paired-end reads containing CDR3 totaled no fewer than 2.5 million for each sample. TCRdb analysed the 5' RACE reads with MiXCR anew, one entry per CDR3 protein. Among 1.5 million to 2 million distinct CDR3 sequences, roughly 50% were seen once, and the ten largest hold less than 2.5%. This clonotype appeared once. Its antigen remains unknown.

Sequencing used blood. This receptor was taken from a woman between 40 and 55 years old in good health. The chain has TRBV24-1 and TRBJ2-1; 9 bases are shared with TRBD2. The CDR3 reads CATSDPSGGPSVEQFF. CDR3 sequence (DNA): TGTGCCACCAGTGACCCGAGCGGGGGGCCTAGTGTTGAGCAGTTCTTC.